This is a list of T cell receptor beta chains from one sample in a study of shared clonotypes between healthy human individuals. The repertoire was sequenced with immunoSEQ multiplex PCR; TCRdb's copy has only in-frame clones and lacks some. Of some 2.3 million clones detected, approximately 95% appear once; the ten largest clones hold 0.3% to 0.4%. The specimen sequenced was naive CD4+ T cells from PBMCs. The source is a man aged 18-30 years in good health. Some clones in this sample may be carry-over from other donors' samples. CDR3s include the opening cysteine and the closing phenylalanine or tryptophan. Fields, in order: D gene, V gene, J gene, clone size, CDR3 DNA, CDR3 protein. The D gene is left open where the match is weak. Size is omitted from some rows. Given values are once, few, many or a class for expanded clones.

>TRBD2|TRBV28|TRBJ2-7|.
TGTGCCAGCAGGCACCCGGGACTAGCGGGAGTAGAGCAGTACTTC
CASRHPGLAGVEQYF
>TRBD1|TRBV5-1|TRBJ2-2|.
TGCGCCAGCAGCCCCGACAGGGGCCCCGGGGAGCTGTTTTTT
CASSPDRGPGELFF
>.|TRBV30|TRBJ1-1|.
TGTGCCTGGAGCATGGCGAACACTGAAGCTTTCTTT
CAWSMANTEAFF
>TRBD1|TRBV9|TRBJ1-1|.
TGTGCCAGCAGCGCCCAACAGGGGGGCGCTGAAGCTTTCTTT
CASSAQQGGAEAFF
>.|TRBV9|TRBJ1-1|few
TGTGCCAGCAGCGGGGACAAAACCGGTGAGGCTTTCTTT
CASSGDKTGEAFF
>.|TRBV5-5|TRBJ2-2|.
TGTGCCAGCAGCGGGTGGGGCTGGAACACCGGGGAGCTGTTTTTT
CASSGWGWNTGELFF
>TRBD1|TRBV28|TRBJ2-7|.
TGTGCCAGCAGGGAGACAGGGGACGAGCAGTACTTC
CASRETGDEQYF
>.|TRBV9|TRBJ2-7|.
TGTGCCAGCAGCCGGGACCGGGCCTACGAGCAGTACTTC
CASSRDRAYEQYF
>.|TRBV21-1|TRBJ1-4|.
TGTGCCAGCAGCAAACCGGGACAGAGCAATGAAAAACTGTTTTTT
CASSKPGQSNEKLFF
>.|TRBV4-1|TRBJ2-7|.
TGCGCCAGCAGCCAAGTTCTGACGGGAAACTACGAGCAGTACTTC
CASSQVLTGNYEQYF
>.|TRBV7-9|TRBJ2-1|.
TGTGCCAGCAGCCCCCGGAGGGGGAGCTACAATGAGCAGTTCTTC
CASSPRRGSYNEQFF